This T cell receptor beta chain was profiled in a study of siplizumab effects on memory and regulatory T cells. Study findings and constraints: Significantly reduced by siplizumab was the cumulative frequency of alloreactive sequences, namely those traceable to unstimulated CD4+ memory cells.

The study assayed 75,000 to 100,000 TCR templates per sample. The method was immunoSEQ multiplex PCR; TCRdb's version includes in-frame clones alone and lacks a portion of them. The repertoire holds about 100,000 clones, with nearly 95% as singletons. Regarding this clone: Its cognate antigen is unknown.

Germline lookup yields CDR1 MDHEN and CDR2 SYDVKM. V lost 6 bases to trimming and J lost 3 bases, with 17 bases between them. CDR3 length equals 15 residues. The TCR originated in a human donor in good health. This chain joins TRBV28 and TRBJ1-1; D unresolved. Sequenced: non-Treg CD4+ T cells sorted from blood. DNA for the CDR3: TGTGCCAGCAGCATTAACCGGAGGGTTCACACTGAAGCTTTCTTT. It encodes CASSINRRVHTEAFF.